This T cell receptor beta chain was identified in a study of shared clonotypes between healthy human individuals. Libraries were prepared by immunoSEQ multiplex PCR; TCRdb keeps only in-frame clonotypes and omits some of them. The sample includes about 520,000 clones, about 96% of them seen just once. From germline, CDR1 is SQVTM and CDR2 ANQGSEA. Trimming pared 2 bases from V and 3 bases from J, leaving 10 bases between. This CDR3 is 14 amino acids long. This TCR derives from a woman aged 25-40 years in good health. This sequence joins TRBV29-1 and TRBJ2-2, with D unclear. Source material: naive CD4+ T cells sorted from blood. Subset noted: CD45RA+ positively selected. The CDR3 here is CSVELASYTGELFF. DNA for the CDR3: TGCAGCGTTGAATTGGCGAGCTACACCGGGGAGCTGTTTTTT.